The 25 T cell receptor beta chains in this list originate from one sample, sequenced in a study of shared clonotypes between healthy human individuals. The method was immunoSEQ multiplex PCR; TCRdb's version includes in-frame clones alone and lacks a portion of them. In the table there are roughly 1,100,000 clones, about 75% of which are singletons. The sequenced sample was memory CD4+ T cells sorted from blood. The subset: CD45RA-negative fraction. These receptors were collected from a man between 18 and 29 years old in good health.

The chain couples TRBV10-3 to TRBJ2-7, with D possibly being TRBD1 (6 bases). The CDR3 spans 14 residues. Trimming cost V 4 bases and J 0 bases, with 10 bases left between them. Germline V gene lookup returns CDR1 ENHRY and CDR2 SYGVKD. The CDR3 coding sequence is TGTGCCATCAGTGGACAGGCCAACTCCTACGAGCAGTACTTC. Translated: CAISGQANSYEQYF.

This clone has just a few counts. J is TRBJ2-7 and V is TRBV11-2, with unresolved D. The CDR3 sequence is 12 residues long. Germline V gives CDR1 SGHAT, CDR2 FQNNGV. Trimming removed 2 bases from V and 4 bases from J, with 6 bases in between. The CDR3 loop is CASSLQQYEQYF. The DNA of the CDR3 is TGTGCCAGCAGCTTACAGCAATACGAGCAGTACTTC.

The genes are TRBV6-1 and TRBJ1-5; D gene uncertain. The CDR3 consists of 15 residues. Trimming cost V 5 bases and J 0 bases, with 11 bases left between them. CDR1 and CDR2 from the germline V gene are MNHNS and SASEGT. The CDR3 bases are TGTGCCAGCAGTCGAGACACAAATAGCAATCAGCCCCAGCATTTT. Encoded protein: CASSRDTNSNQPQHF.

About this clone itself: The conserved final phenylalanine or tryptophan is absent from the CDR3, which likely points to a read error. No DNA is shown, since the ends of the CDR3 on it are uncertain; the CDR3 is the one TCRdb lists. V usage is TRBV7-2 and J usage is TRBJ2-7; TRBD2 is the table's D call, not checked against the DNA. From its first to its last residue, the CDR3 has 19 amino acids. Germline V gives CDR1 SGHTA, CDR2 FQGNSA. The CDR3 is CASSLYILDGTSGRWVLCY.

This sequence joins TRBV7-3 and TRBJ1-1, with D perhaps TRBD1 (5 bases). Germline values: CDR1 SGHTA, CDR2 FQGTGA. V was shortened by 5 bases and J by 1 base, with 8 bases between the two germline ends. The CDR3 is made up of 13 amino acids. CDR3 in DNA: TGTGCCAGCAGCAGCACAGGGAACACTGAAGCTTTCTTT. Translating gives CASSSTGNTEAFF.

This chain joins TRBV28 and TRBJ1-2; D gene ambiguous. CDR3 size: 14 residues. Germline lookup yields CDR1 MDHEN and CDR2 SYDVKM. V was pared by 6 bases and J by 3 bases, with 14 bases between. In DNA form, the CDR3 reads TGTGCCAGCAGCTTTAACGGACTAGACTATGGCTACACCTTC. Protein: CASSFNGLDYGYTF.

This clone appeared many times. The rearrangement joins TRBV18 to TRBJ2-1; D is ambiguous. The germline CDR1 and CDR2 sequences are KGHSH and LQKENI. The CDR3 spans 12 residues. Trimming stripped 3 bases from V and 7 bases from J, with 7 bases between. The CDR3 coding sequence is TGTGCCAGCTCACCGGGCCGAAATGAGCAGTTCTTC. Amino acids: CASSPGRNEQFF.

This rearrangement joins TRBV7-2 to TRBJ2-2; D might be TRBD1 (5 bases). Per the germline V gene, CDR1 is SGHTA and CDR2 is FQGNSA. V was shortened by 5 bases and J by 1 base, with 17 bases between the two germline ends. CDR3 length: 17 amino acids. The CDR3 region is CASSLYRGPKNTGELFF. The CDR3 coding sequence is TGTGCCAGCAGCCTTTATAGGGGCCCAAAGAACACCGGGGAGCTGTTTTTT.

A note on this clone: This likely came from a read error, as a far larger clone is one base away. This same CDR3 is encoded by further DNA sequences in the sample. The V call is TRBV5-1, the J call TRBJ1-3; D remains ambiguous. The length of the CDR3 is 13 residues. Germline V gene data show CDR1 as SGHRS and CDR2 as YFSETQ. Trimming pared 2 bases from V and 0 bases from J, leaving 3 bases between. The CDR3 protein is CASSFSSGNTIYF. The DNA of the CDR3 is TGCGCCAGCAGCTTCAGCTCTGGAAACACCATATATTTT.

The rearrangement uses TRBV5-6 and TRBJ2-5; D may correspond to TRBD1 or TRBD2 (5 bases each). V was pared by 5 bases and J by 1 base, with 12 bases between. The CDR3 spans 14 residues. Germline CDR1 SGHDT, CDR2 YYEEEE. CDR3 DNA: TGTGCCAGCAGAGGACGAGGGGCCCAAGAGACCCAGTACTTC. It translates to CASRGRGAQETQYF.

Only one count was recorded for this clone. V is TRBV15 and J is TRBJ2-5, with TRBD2 as a possible D gene (6 bases). The ends were cut back, 0 bases at V and 5 bases at J, with 13 bases in the middle. The CDR3 has 15 amino acids. CDR1 is LNHNV, CDR2 YYDKDF, per germline (reference sequence). CDR3 in amino acids: CATSRDLGSQETQYF. The CDR3 DNA follows: TGTGCCACCAGCAGAGATCTCGGGAGTCAGGAGACCCAGTACTTC. Together with reference TRBV15 and TRBJ2-5, the CDR3 gives the full variable domain: DAMVIQNPRYQVTQFGKPVTLSCSQTLNHNVMYWYQQKSSQAPKLLFHYYDKDFNNEADTPDNFQSRRPNTSFCFLDIRSPGLGDTAMYLCATSRDLGSQETQYFGPGTRLLVL.

The chain links TRBV10-3 to TRBJ2-5; D ambiguous. The V end lost 6 bases, the J end lost 1 base, and 12 bases lay between the germline ends. The CDR3 is 14 amino acids. From germline, CDR1 is ENHRY and CDR2 SYGVKD. The CDR3, as DNA: TGTGCCATCAGAAATACCGGGTCCCAAGAGACCCAGTACTTC. Its translation: CAIRNTGSQETQYF.

CDR3 sequence: CASAVVATGQPQHF. The CDR3 DNA follows: TGTGCTAGTGCCGTGGTCGCGACGGGACAGCCCCAGCATTTT. The V call is TRBV12-5, the J call TRBJ1-5; no definite D call. Deletions cut 7 bases from V and 7 bases from J, with 17 bases between. The CDR3 length is 14 residues. From germline, CDR1 is LGHNT and CDR2 FRNRAP.

This clone occurred a few times. The gene calls are TRBV6-5 and TRBJ1-6; the match to TRBD1 covers 7 bases. The CDR3 runs 14 residues. Unmatched junction bases numbered 1, after V lost 6 bases and J lost 2 bases. CDR1 is MNHEY and CDR2 is SVGAGI in the germline V gene. Written as DNA, the CDR3 is TGTGCCAGCAGCGGACAGGCCTATAATTCACCCCTCCACTTT. Its translation: CASSGQAYNSPLHF.

This clone was recorded once. Here the CDR3 reads CASRAGSGAYEQYF. DNA of the CDR3: TGTGCCAGCAGGGCGGGTAGCGGGGCCTACGAGCAGTACTTC. V gene TRBV6-1 combines with J gene TRBJ2-7; the match to TRBD2 covers 8 bases. CDR1 and CDR2 from the germline V gene are MNHNS and SASEGT. V shed 6 bases and J 2 bases; nucleotides not matched to a gene: 6. The CDR3 consists of 14 residues.

The chain couples TRBV5-1 to TRBJ2-5, with D perhaps matching TRBD1 (5 bases). Germline CDR1 reads SGHRS; CDR2 reads YFSETQ. Trimming left V 4 bases short and J 5 bases short, with 15 bases between. The length of the CDR3 is 14 residues. The CDR3, as DNA: TGCGCCAGCAGCCCCGGACACCGTGGGGAGACCCAGTACTTC. It is translated as CASSPGHRGETQYF.

Remarks on this clone: Other DNA sequences within the sample encode an identical CDR3. The V call is TRBV5-1, the J call TRBJ1-4; D call uncertain. In germline, CDR1 is SGHRS, CDR2 YFSETQ. This CDR3 is 14 amino acids long. The V gene lost 0 bases and the J gene lost 3 bases, with 6 bases spanning the gap. This CDR3 reads CASSLGQSNEKLFF. For the CDR3, the DNA is TGCGCCAGCAGCTTGGGTCAGTCTAATGAAAAACTGTTTTTT.

The chain couples TRBV11-2 to TRBJ1-5, with TRBD1 identical over 7 bases. V was clipped by 5 bases and J by 2 bases; unmatched bases: 0. The CDR3 spans 13 residues. The germline V gene encodes CDR1 SGHAT and CDR2 FQNNGV. The CDR3 sequence is CASSQGGNQPQHF. DNA for the CDR3: TGTGCCAGCAGCCAGGGGGGCAATCAGCCCCAGCATTTT.

V gene TRBV27 combines with J gene TRBJ1-2; D is unresolved. V was pared by 5 bases and J by 5 bases, with 21 bases between. There are 16 residues in the CDR3. In germline, CDR1 is MNHEY, CDR2 SMNVEV (reference sequence). The CDR3 coding sequence is TGTGCCAGCAGTCGCGTCACCCCCCAGGCCGGTTATGGCTACACCTTC. It specifies CASSRVTPQAGYGYTF.

V gene TRBV15 combines with J gene TRBJ1-4, with TRBD1 matching over 7 bases. V was clipped by 5 bases and J by 3 bases; unmatched bases: 9. Germline V lookup: CDR1 LNHNV, CDR2 YYDKDF (reference sequence). The length of the CDR3 is 16 residues. CDR3 residues: CATSGGGQSANEKLFF. In DNA form, the CDR3 reads TGTGCCACCAGCGGGGGGGGACAGTCGGCTAATGAAAAACTGTTTTTT.

The V gene is TRBV9, the J gene TRBJ2-3, with 13 bases fitting TRBD2. Germline assignment: CDR1 SGDLS and CDR2 YYNGEE. The CDR3 contains 20 residues. J gave up 0 bases and V 3 bases, and 13 bases lay outside the gene matches. The CDR3 bases are TGTGCCAGCAGCGATTGGGCCCCAGGACTAGCGGGAGTTAGCACAGATACGCAGTATTTT. This encodes CASSDWAPGLAGVSTDTQYF.

The chain is built from TRBV5-8 and TRBJ1-2; 10 nucleotides agree with TRBD1. V lost 4 bases and J lost 0; bases outside the gene matches: 3. The CDR3 consists of 15 residues. CDR1 and CDR2 from the germline V gene are SGHTS and YDEGEE. The CDR3 spells CASSPGQGANYGYTF. The CDR3 nucleotides are TGTGCCAGCAGCCCCGGACAGGGGGCTAACTATGGCTACACCTTC.

This clone has just a few counts. The chain uses TRBV5-1 and TRBJ2-7; perhaps TRBD2 as D (6 bases). CDR1 is SGHRS and CDR2 is YFSETQ in the germline V gene. CDR3 length: 14 amino acids. V lost 4 bases and J lost 3, with 14 bases in between. CDR3: CASSRRELGYEQYF. As DNA, the CDR3 is TGCGCCAGCAGCAGGCGGGAATTGGGCTACGAGCAGTACTTC.

This clone rates as medium-sized. Other nucleotide sequences from this sample produce the same CDR3. The chain uses TRBV7-2 and TRBJ2-7; D ambiguous. The CDR3 runs to 12 residues. V lost 5 bases and J lost 2, with 7 bases in between. Germline V gene data show CDR1 as SGHTA and CDR2 as FQGNSA. The CDR3 sequence is CASSLTTYEQYF. Written as DNA, the CDR3 is TGTGCCAGCAGCCTCACGACCTACGAGCAGTACTTC.

The V call is TRBV6-5, the J call TRBJ1-1, with a possible D match to TRBD1 (5 bases). In germline, CDR1 is MNHEY, CDR2 SVGAGI. The V end was cut by 7 bases, the J end by 2 bases, with 14 bases between. The CDR3 runs 14 residues. The CDR3 is CASNTGGPNTEAFF. Here the CDR3 DNA reads TGTGCCAGCAACACGGGGGGACCAAACACTGAAGCTTTCTTT.